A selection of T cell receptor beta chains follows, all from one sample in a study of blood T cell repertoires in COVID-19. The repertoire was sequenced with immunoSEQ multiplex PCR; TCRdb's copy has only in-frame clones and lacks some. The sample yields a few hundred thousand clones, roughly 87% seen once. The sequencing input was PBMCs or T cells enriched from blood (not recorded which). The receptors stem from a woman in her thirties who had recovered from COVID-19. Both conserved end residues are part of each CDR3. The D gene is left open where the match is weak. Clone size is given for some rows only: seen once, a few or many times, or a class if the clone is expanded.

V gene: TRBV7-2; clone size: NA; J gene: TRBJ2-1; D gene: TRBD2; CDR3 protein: CASSLAGLDANEQFF; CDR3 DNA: TGTGCCAGCAGCTTAGCGGGACTAGACGCCAATGAGCAGTTCTTC
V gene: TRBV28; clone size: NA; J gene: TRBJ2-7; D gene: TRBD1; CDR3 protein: CASLDRGAWAYEQYF; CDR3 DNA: TGTGCCAGCCTGGACAGGGGGGCCTGGGCCTACGAGCAGTACTTC
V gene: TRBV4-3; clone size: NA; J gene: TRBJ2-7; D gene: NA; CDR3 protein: CASSQRGSSYEQYF; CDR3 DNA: TGCGCCAGCAGCCAACGTGGCTCCTCCTACGAGCAGTACTTC
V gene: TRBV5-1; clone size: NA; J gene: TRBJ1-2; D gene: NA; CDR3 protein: CASSSSLAQEANYGYTF; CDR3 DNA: TGCGCCAGCAGCTCATCCCTCGCACAGGAAGCTAACTATGGCTACACCTTC
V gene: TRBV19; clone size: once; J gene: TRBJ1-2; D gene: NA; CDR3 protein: CASSTLAGYGGYTF; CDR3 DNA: TGTGCCAGTAGTACCCTAGCAGGATACGGTGGCTACACCTTC
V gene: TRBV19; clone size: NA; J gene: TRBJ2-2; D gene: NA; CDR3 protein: CASSTQGRLRTGELFF; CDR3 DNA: TGTGCCAGTAGTACCCAGGGGCGTCTCCGCACCGGGGAGCTGTTTTTT
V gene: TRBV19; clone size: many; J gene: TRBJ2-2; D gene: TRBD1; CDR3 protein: CASNDRQGRTGELFF; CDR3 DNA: TGTGCCAGTAATGACAGACAGGGACGGACCGGGGAGCTGTTTTTT
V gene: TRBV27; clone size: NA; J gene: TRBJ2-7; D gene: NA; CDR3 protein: CASSTHRDWYEQYF; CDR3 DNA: TGTGCCAGCAGTACTCACCGGGACTGGTACGAGCAGTACTTC
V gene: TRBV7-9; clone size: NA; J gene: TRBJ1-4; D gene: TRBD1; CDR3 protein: CASSSGQGWKKGTNEKLFF; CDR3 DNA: TGTGCCAGCAGCTCCGGACAGGGCTGGAAGAAGGGGACTAATGAAAAACTGTTTTTT
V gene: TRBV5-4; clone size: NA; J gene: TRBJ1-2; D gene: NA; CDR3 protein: CASRTPNYGYTF; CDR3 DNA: TGTGCCAGCAGGACTCCTAACTATGGCTACACCTTC
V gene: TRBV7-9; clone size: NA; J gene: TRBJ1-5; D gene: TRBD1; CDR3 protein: CASSFGGSGTGTFNQPQHF; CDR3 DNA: TGTGCCAGCAGCTTCGGGGGGTCCGGGACAGGGACCTTCAATCAGCCCCAGCATTTT
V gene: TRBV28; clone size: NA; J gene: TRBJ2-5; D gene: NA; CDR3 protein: CASSLWNKTQYF; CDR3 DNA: TGTGCCAGCAGTTTATGGAACAAGACCCAGTACTTC
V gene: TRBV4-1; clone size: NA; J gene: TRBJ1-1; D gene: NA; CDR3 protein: CASSQALEKMNTEAFF; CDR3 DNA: TGCGCCAGCAGCCAAGCCCTTGAGAAGATGAACACTGAAGCTTTCTTT
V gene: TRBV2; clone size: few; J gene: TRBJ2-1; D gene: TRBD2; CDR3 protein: CASSESIGGAGNEQFF; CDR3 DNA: TGTGCCAGCAGTGAGAGTATCGGGGGGGCCGGTAATGAGCAGTTCTTC
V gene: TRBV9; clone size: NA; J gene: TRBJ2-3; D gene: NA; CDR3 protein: CASSVAVGLTTDTQYF; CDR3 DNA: TGTGCCAGCAGCGTAGCGGTGGGACTTACCACAGATACGCAGTATTTT
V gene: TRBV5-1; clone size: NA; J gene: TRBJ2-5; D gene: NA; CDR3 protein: CASKSGSQETQYF; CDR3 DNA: TGCGCCAGCAAGTCGGGGTCCCAAGAGACCCAGTACTTC
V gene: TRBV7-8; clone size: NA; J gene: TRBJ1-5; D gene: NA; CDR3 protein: CASSPATGNQPQHF; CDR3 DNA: TGTGCCAGCAGCCCTGCGACAGGAAATCAGCCCCAGCATTTT
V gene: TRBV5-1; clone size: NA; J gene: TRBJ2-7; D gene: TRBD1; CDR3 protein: CASSLDRGHEQYF; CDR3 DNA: TGCGCCAGCAGCTTGGACAGGGGCCACGAGCAGTACTTC
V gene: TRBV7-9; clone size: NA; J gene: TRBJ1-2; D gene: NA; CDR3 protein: CASSLAGAANYGYTF; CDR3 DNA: TGTGCCAGCAGCTTGGCAGGGGCCGCTAACTATGGCTACACCTTC
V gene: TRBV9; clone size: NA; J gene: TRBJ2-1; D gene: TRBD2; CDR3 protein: CASSVDRGGTYNEQFF; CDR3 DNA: TGTGCCAGCAGCGTAGACCGGGGGGGCACCTACAATGAGCAGTTCTTC
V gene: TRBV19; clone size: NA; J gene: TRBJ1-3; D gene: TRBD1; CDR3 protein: CASYDRVYRNTIYF; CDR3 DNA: TGTGCCAGTTACGACAGGGTTTATCGAAACACCATATATTTT
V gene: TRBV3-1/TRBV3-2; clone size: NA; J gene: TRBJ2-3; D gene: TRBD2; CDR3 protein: CASSQDAASSGGRDTQYF; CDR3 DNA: TGTGCCAGCAGCCAAGATGCTGCGTCTAGCGGGGGGCGAGATACGCAGTATTTT
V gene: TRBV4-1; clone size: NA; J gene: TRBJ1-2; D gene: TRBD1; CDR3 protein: CASSQTGGSGYGYTF; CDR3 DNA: TGCGCCAGCAGCCAGACAGGGGGCTCGGGATATGGCTACACCTTC
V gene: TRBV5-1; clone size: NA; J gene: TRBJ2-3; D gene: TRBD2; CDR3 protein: CASSPLAGGTTDTQYF; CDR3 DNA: TGCGCCAGCAGCCCGCTAGCGGGGGGGACCACAGATACGCAGTATTTT
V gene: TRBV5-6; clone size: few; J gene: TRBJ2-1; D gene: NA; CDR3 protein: CASRRGGAPYNEQFF; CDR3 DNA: TGTGCCAGCAGGCGCGGAGGGGCCCCCTACAATGAGCAGTTCTTC
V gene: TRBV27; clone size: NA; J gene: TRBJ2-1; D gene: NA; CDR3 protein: CASSLKQFHYNEQFF; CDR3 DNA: TGTGCCAGCAGTTTAAAACAGTTCCACTACAATGAGCAGTTCTTC
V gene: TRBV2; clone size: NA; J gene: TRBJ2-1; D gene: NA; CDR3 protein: CASTGVAFLNEQFF; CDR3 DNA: TGTGCCAGCACGGGTGTGGCTTTTCTAAATGAGCAGTTCTTC